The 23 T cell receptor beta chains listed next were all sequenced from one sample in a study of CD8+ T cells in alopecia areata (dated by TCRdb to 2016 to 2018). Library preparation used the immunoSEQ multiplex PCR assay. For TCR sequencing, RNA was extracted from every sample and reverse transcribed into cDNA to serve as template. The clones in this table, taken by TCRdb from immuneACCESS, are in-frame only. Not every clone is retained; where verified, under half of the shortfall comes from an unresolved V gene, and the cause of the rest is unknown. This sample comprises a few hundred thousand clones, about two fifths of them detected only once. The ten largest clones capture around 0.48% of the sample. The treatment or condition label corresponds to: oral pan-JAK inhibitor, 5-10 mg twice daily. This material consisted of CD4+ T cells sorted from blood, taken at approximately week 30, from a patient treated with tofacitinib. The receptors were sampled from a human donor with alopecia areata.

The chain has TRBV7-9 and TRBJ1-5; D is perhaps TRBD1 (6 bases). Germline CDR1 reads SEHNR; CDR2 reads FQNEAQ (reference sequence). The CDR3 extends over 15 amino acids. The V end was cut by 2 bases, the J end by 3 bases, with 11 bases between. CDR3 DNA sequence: TGTGCCAGCAGCTTATCCACAGGGACCAATCAGCCCCAGCATTTT. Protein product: CASSLSTGTNQPQHF.

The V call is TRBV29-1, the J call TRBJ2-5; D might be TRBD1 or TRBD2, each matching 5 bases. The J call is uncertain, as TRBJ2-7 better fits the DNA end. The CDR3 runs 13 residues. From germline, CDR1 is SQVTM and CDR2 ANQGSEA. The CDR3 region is CSGRRAQGYEQYF. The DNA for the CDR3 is TGCAGCGGGAGGCGGGCCCAGGGCTACGAGCAGTACTTC.

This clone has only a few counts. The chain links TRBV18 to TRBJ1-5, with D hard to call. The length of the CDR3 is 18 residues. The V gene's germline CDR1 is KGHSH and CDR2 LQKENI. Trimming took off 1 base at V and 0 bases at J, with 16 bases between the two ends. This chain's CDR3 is CASSPLPKTSNSNQPQHF. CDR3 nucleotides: TGTGCCAGCTCACCACTTCCGAAGACCTCAAATAGCAATCAGCCCCAGCATTTT.

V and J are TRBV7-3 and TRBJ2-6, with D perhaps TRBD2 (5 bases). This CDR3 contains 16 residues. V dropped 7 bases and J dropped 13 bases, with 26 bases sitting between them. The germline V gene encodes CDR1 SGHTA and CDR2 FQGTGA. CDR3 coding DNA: TGTGCCAGCACCTTCCAAAAAGGACTCCCAGCACTAGTCCTGACTTTC. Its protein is CASTFQKGLPALVLTF.

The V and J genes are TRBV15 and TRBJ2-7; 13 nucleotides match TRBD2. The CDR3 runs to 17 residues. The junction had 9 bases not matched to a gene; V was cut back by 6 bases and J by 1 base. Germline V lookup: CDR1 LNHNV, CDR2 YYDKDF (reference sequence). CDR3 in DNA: TGTGCCACCAGTCCTGGACTAGCGGGAGTGGGATCCTACGAGCAGTACTTC. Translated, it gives CATSPGLAGVGSYEQYF.

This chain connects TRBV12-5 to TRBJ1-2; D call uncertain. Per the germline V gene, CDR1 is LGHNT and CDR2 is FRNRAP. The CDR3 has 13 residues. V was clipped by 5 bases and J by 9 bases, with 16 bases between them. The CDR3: CASGATSLWSYTF. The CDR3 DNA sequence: TGTGCTAGTGGTGCGACATCCCTATGGAGCTACACCTTC.

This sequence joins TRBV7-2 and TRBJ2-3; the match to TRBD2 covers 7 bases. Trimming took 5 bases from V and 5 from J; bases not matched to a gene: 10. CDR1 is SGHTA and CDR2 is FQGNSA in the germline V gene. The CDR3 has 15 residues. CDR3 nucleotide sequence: TGTGCCAGCAGCCGTTGGGAGGGCCTTGGAGATACGCAGTATTTT. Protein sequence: CASSRWEGLGDTQYF.

The CDR3 protein is CASSLTGLAGFRETQYF. For the CDR3, the DNA is TGCGCCAGCAGCTTGACGGGACTAGCGGGATTTCGAGAGACCCAGTACTTC. J is TRBJ2-5 and V is TRBV5-1, with 13 bases lining up with TRBD2. The CDR3 runs 17 residues. In germline, CDR1 is SGHRS, CDR2 YFSETQ. J gave up 4 bases and V 1 base, and 7 bases lay outside the gene matches.

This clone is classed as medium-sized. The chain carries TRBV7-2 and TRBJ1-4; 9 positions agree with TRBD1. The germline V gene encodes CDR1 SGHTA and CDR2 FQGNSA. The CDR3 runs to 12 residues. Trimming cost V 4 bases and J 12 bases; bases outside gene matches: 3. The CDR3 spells CASSSRTGELFF. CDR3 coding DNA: TGTGCCAGCAGCTCCCGGACAGGGGAACTGTTTTTT. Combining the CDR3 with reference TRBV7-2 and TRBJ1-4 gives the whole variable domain GAGVSQSPSNKVTEKGKDVELRCDPISGHTALYWYRQSLGQGLEFLIYFQGNSAPDKSGLPSDRFSAERTGGSVSTLTIQRTQQEDSAVYLCASSSRTGELFFGSGTQLSVL.

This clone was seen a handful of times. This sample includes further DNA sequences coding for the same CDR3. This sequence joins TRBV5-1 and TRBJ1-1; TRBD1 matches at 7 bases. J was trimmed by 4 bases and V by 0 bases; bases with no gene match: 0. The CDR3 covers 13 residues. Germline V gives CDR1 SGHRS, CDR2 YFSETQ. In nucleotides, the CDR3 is TGCGCCAGCAGCTTGGAGGGGGCCACTGAAGCTTTCTTT. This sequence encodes CASSLEGATEAFF.

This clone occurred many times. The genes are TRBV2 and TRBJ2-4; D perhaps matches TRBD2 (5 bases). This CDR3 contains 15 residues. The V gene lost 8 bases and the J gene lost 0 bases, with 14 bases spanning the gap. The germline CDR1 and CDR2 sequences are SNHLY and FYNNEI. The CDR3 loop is CASGWTELAKNIQYF. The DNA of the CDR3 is TGTGCCAGCGGCTGGACTGAACTAGCCAAAAACATTCAGTACTTC.

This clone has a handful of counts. CDR3 sequence reads: CASSLGGFETQYF. Written as DNA, the CDR3 is TGCGCCAGCAGCTTGGGAGGCTTTGAGACCCAGTACTTC. The chain is built from TRBV5-1 and TRBJ2-5, with D hard to call. Trimming stripped 0 bases from V and 5 bases from J, with 8 bases between. This CDR3 region has 13 residues. CDR1 SGHRS and CDR2 YFSETQ come from the germline V gene.

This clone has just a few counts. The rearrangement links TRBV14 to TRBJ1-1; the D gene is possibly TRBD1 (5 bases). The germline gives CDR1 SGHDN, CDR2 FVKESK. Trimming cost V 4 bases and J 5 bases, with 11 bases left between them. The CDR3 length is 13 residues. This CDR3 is CASSPTGSTEAFF. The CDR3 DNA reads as TGTGCCAGCAGCCCTACAGGAAGTACTGAAGCTTTCTTT. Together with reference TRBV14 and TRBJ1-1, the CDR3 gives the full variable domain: EAGVTQFPSHSVIEKGQTVTLRCDPISGHDNLYWYRRVMGKEIKFLLHFVKESKQDESGMPNNRFLAERTGGTYSTLKVQPAELEDSGVYFCASSPTGSTEAFFGQGTRLTVV.

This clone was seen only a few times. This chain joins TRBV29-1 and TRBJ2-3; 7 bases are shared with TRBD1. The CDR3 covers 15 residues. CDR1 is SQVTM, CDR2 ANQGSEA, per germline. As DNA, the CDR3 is TGCAGTACGGACAAGAGACAGGGTGGCACAGATACGCAGTATTTT. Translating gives CSTDKRQGGTDTQYF.

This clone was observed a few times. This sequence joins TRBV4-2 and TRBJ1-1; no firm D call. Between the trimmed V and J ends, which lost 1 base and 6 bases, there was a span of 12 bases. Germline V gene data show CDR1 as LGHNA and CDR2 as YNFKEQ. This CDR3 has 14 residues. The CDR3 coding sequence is TGTGCCAGCAGCCAAGTATCAGAGTGGGCTGAAGCTTTCTTT. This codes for CASSQVSEWAEAFF.

The CDR3 nucleotides are TGTGCCAGCAGTAGGAAGTTACAGGGGGCTAACTATGGCTACACCTTC. The encoded protein is CASSRKLQGANYGYTF. This chain uses TRBV25-1 with TRBJ1-2, with TRBD1 identical over 8 bases. The CDR3 has 16 residues. Germline CDR1 is MGHDK and CDR2 is SYGVNS. Trimming took 5 bases from V and 0 from J; bases not matched to a gene: 8.

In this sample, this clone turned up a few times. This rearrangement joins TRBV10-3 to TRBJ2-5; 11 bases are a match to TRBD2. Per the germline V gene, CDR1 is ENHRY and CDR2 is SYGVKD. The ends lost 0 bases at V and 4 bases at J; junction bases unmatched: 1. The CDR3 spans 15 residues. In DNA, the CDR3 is TGTGCCATCAGTGAGTCCGGACTAGCGGGAGAGACCCAGTACTTC. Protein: CAISESGLAGETQYF.

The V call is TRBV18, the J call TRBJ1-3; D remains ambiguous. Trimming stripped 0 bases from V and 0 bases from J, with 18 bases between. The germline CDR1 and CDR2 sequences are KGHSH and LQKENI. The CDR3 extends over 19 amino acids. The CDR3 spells CASSPPKTSAMISGNTIYF. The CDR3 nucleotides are TGTGCCAGCTCACCACCGAAAACATCCGCAATGATCTCTGGAAACACCATATATTTT.

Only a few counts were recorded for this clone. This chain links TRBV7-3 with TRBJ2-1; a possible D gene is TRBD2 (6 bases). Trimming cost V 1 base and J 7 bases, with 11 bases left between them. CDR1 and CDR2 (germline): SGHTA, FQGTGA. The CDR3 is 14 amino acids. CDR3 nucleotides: TGTGCCAGCAGCTTAATGGCTAGCGTGAATGAGCAGTTCTTC. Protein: CASSLMASVNEQFF. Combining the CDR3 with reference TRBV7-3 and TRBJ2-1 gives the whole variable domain GAGVSQTPSNKVTEKGKYVELRCDPISGHTALYWYRQSLGQGPEFLIYFQGTGAADDSGLPNDRFFAVRPEGSVSTLKIQRTERGDSAVYLCASSLMASVNEQFFGPGTRLTVL.

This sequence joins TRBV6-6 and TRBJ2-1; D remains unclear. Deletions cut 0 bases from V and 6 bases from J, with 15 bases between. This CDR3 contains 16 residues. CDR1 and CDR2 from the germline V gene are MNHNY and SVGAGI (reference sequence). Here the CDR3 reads CASSYSNPGDGNEQFF. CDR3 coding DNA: TGTGCCAGCAGTTACTCGAATCCTGGAGACGGCAATGAGCAGTTCTTC.

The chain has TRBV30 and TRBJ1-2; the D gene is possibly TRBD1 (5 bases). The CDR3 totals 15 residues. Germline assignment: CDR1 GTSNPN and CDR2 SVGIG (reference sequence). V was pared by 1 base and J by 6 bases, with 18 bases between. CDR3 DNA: TGTGCCTGGAGTGCCCCAACGGGGGAACGACATGGCTACACCTTC. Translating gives CAWSAPTGERHGYTF.

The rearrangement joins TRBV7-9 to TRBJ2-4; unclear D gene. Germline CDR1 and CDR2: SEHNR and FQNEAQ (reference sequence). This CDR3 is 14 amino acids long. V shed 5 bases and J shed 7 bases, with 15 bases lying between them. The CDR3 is CASSPPAAWNIQYF. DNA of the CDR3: TGTGCCAGCAGCCCACCGGCAGCTTGGAACATTCAGTACTTC.

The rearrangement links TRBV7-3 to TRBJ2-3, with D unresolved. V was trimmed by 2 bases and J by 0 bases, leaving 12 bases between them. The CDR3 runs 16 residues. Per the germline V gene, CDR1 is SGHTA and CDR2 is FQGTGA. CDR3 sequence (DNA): TGTGCCAGCAGCTTACGGGTCGACAAAAGCACAGATACGCAGTATTTT. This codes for CASSLRVDKSTDTQYF.